This TCR beta chain was recorded in a study of blood T cells in healthy people across ages. Germline CDR1 and CDR2: SGHNT and YENEEA. The ends lost 3 bases at V and 4 bases at J; junction bases unmatched: 5. CDR3 length: 15 residues. A J-beta primer mix and a sample-barcoded 5' primer were used in a second PCR of roughly 6 to 12 cycles. Via MiXCR, TCRdb re-called the 5' RACE reads, giving one row per CDR3 protein. This table holds some 760,000 distinct CDR3 sequences, more than 20% found once. Findings and limits, study-wide: Roughly linearly, TCR beta diversity per million T cells fell as age increased.

On this clonotype: The antigen remains unidentified.

This sample also belongs to another study, concerning T cells of mothers and their children. That study reports: Thymic selection molds TCR recombination output in a comparable way in related and unrelated pairs. Versus unrelated pairs, overlap was slightly higher in related mother-child pairs, without reaching significance.

This chain uses TRBV11-3 with TRBJ1-4; TRBD1 aligns across 7 bases. Sequences were obtained from blood. This receptor was obtained from a boy younger than 18 in good health. The CDR3 DNA is TGTGCCAGCAGCTTTACAGGGGCCGGTAATGAAAAACTGTTTTTT. Its protein product is CASSFTGAGNEKLFF.